The clone carrying this T cell receptor (beta chain) was detected only once. Its antigen is undetermined. Assay used: immunoSEQ multiplex PCR; TCRdb lists only in-frame clones, some missing. Here the sample spans some 2,100,000 clones, approximately 95% being singletons. A CD45RA+ naive subset and a CD45RA-negative memory subset were split from CD4+ cells. This sample stems from a study of shared clonotypes between healthy human individuals. Study-wide results and limits: Some naive CD4 clonotypes, roughly 4.7%, turned up in common across four donors. Few donors restricted represented genetic and exposure-history diversity.

V was pared by 5 bases and J by 0 bases, with 11 bases between. The CDR3 runs 15 residues. CDR1 is MNHEY, CDR2 SMNVEV, per germline (reference sequence). This TCR derives from a man aged 18 to 30 in good health. The chain has TRBV27 and TRBJ2-4, with D tentatively TRBD2 (6 bases). Sequences were obtained from naive CD4+ T cells sorted from blood. The subset denotes: CD45RA+ positively selected. CDR3 in DNA: TGTGCCAGCAGTGACGGGAGTTTAGCCAAAAACATTCAGTACTTC. Translated, it gives CASSDGSLAKNIQYF.